These T cell receptor beta chains were read from a single sample in a study of blood T cell repertoires in COVID-19. Data came from immunoSEQ multiplex PCR; TCRdb stores just in-frame clones and leaves some out. The sample lists about 130,000 clones; 80% to 90% were seen once. The material sequenced was PBMCs or T cells enriched from blood (not recorded which). Every receptor here comes from a woman between 45 and 60 years old who had recovered from COVID-19. The CDR3 runs from the conserved cysteine through the conserved F or W. The order of the fields is D gene, V gene, J gene, clone size, CDR3 DNA, CDR3 protein. A D gene is named only where the DNA matches it firmly. Some rows mark clone size as missing; the rest say once, few, many or name a class of expanded clone.

TRBD1	TRBV7-9	TRBJ2-2	few	TGTGCCAGCAGCGCCACCCGGGACAGCCCGGGGACCGGGGAGCTGTTTTTT	CASSATRDSPGTGELFF
TRBD1	TRBV10-3	TRBJ1-3	.	TGTGCCACCGGGCCACAGCGGGACAGGGTGTGGGGAAACACCATATATTTT	CATGPQRDRVWGNTIYF
TRBD1	TRBV7-2	TRBJ2-3	.	TGTGCCAGCAGCTCAATAAACAGGGGAGATACGCAGTATTTT	CASSSINRGDTQYF
.	TRBV2	TRBJ2-7	.	TGTGCCAGCAGTGAACGAGTACTCCCCTCCTACGAGCAGTACTTC	CASSERVLPSYEQYF
.	TRBV5-6	TRBJ2-4	.	TGTGCCAGCAGCCCCCAGGGCTACATTCAGTACTTC	CASSPQGYIQYF
.	TRBV18	TRBJ1-4	.	TGTGCCAGCTCACCGGAGGGTTGGGATGAAAAACTGTTTTTT	CASSPEGWDEKLFF
TRBD2	TRBV14	TRBJ2-7	.	TGTGCCAGCAGCCACGGATTGGTAGCGGGGTATTGGGAGCAGTACTTC	CASSHGLVAGYWEQYF
TRBD2	TRBV28	TRBJ2-7	.	TGTGCCAGCAGCCCCGGGGGGGGCCTTATTTCCTACGAGCAGTACTTC	CASSPGGGLISYEQYF
.	TRBV19	TRBJ2-3	.	TGTGCCAGTAGTATATTCGGGAGAGCAGATACGCAGTATTTT	CASSIFGRADTQYF
TRBD1	TRBV10-1	TRBJ1-1	.	TGCGCCAGCAGTGGACAGGGGGCTACGGCTTTCTTT	CASSGQGATAFF
TRBD2	TRBV2	TRBJ2-5	.	TGTGCCAGCAGTGCCCTAGCGGGGGTGGGGACCCAGTACTTC	CASSALAGVGTQYF
.	TRBV11-2	TRBJ1-3	.	TGTGCCAGCAGCTTAAGTACGAGCTCTGGAAACACCATATATTTT	CASSLSTSSGNTIYF
.	TRBV27	TRBJ2-7	.	TGTGCCAGCAGAGGGGTGGGCTACGAGCAGTACTTC	CASRGVGYEQYF
.	TRBV19	TRBJ1-5	.	TGTGCCAGTAGTATAGAGGCAGGGTTGCGCAATCAGCCCCAGCATTTT	CASSIEAGLRNQPQHF
.	TRBV5-1	TRBJ1-2	once	TGCGCCAGCAGATCCTTCGCCAGGGGAGACGGCTACACCTTC	CASRSFARGDGYTF
.	TRBV12-5	TRBJ1-5	.	TGTGCTAGTGCCCGAGAGCAGCCCCAGCATTTT	CASAREQPQHF
TRBD2	TRBV19	TRBJ2-1	.	TGTGCCAGTAGTATTGTCCCGGGGGGTGAGCAGTTCTTC	CASSIVPGGEQFF
.	TRBV19	TRBJ2-7	.	TGTGCCAGTAGTATCCTGGGAGGCGGCTACGAGCAGTACTTC	CASSILGGGYEQYF
.	TRBV6-5	TRBJ2-7	.	TGTGCCAGCAGTTACTCGGGGGGGGCGCGGTACGAGCAGTACTTC	CASSYSGGARYEQYF
TRBD1	TRBV7-9	TRBJ1-2	once	TGTGCCAGCAGCAGCCCGGGACAGGGCTATGGCTACACCTTC	CASSSPGQGYGYTF
TRBD1	TRBV12-3/TRBV12-4	TRBJ2-7	.	TGTGCCAGCAGTCGGGACAGTACCTACGAGCAGTACTTC	CASSRDSTYEQYF
.	TRBV7-2	TRBJ2-7	.	TGTGCCAGCAGCTTAGTAGGGGACACCTACGAGCAGTACTTC	CASSLVGDTYEQYF
TRBD1	TRBV10-3	TRBJ1-2	.	TGTGCCACCATCACACCCGGACAGGGAGGCTATGGCTACACCTTC	CATITPGQGGYGYTF
TRBD1	TRBV27	TRBJ2-7	.	TGTGCCAGCAGTCCCGGGACAGGGGCTTCATACGAGCAGTACTTC	CASSPGTGASYEQYF
.	TRBV6-5	TRBJ1-1	once	TGTGCCAGCAGTATAACAGAGAACACTGAAGCTTTCTTT	CASSITENTEAFF
TRBD1	TRBV4-3	TRBJ1-2	.	TGCGCCAGCAGCCAGGCCCTAGGGACAGTCAACTATGGCTACACCTTC	CASSQALGTVNYGYTF
TRBD1	TRBV6-5	TRBJ1-4	.	TGTGCCAGCACGACAGGGGCGAGTGAAAAACTGTTTTTT	CASTTGASEKLFF
TRBD2	TRBV6-6	TRBJ2-7	.	TGTGCCAGCAGTTACCCCTGGACTAGCGGGGGGGCTGAGCAGTACTTC	CASSYPWTSGGAEQYF
TRBD1	TRBV18	TRBJ2-7	.	TGTGCCAGCTCTTTTGACAGGGCCTACGAGCAGTACTTC	CASSFDRAYEQYF
TRBD1	TRBV19	TRBJ2-2	once	TGTGCCAGTAGTTACCTGGACAGGGCGACCGGGGAGCTGTTTTTT	CASSYLDRATGELFF
TRBD1	TRBV6-5	TRBJ2-2	.	TGTGCCAGCACCGGAGACAGGGGGTACGGGGAGCTGTTTTTT	CASTGDRGYGELFF
.	TRBV4-3	TRBJ2-1	.	TGCGCCAGCAGCCAACAGACAGGGATGGGACTGGGCAATGAGCAGTTCTTC	CASSQQTGMGLGNEQFF
.	TRBV6-5	TRBJ1-5	.	TGTGCCAGCAGTTACGTCGGGAGAGGGGAGCCCCAGCATTTT	CASSYVGRGEPQHF
.	TRBV7-9	TRBJ2-7	.	TGTGCCAGCAGCTCGAACACCGGGACACCAAGCGAGCAGTACTTC	CASSSNTGTPSEQYF
.	TRBV6-5	TRBJ2-5	few	TGTGCCAGCGGCCTCACCGGGACATCACAAGAGACCCAGTACTTC	CASGLTGTSQETQYF
TRBD1	TRBV14	TRBJ1-2	once	TGTGCCAGCAGCCAGCCGACAGGGGGCTGCGGCTACACCTTC	CASSQPTGGCGYTF
TRBD1	TRBV18	TRBJ1-6	.	TGTGCCAGCTCACTCGCCGGACAGGGAACAAATTCACCCCTCCACTTT	CASSLAGQGTNSPLHF
TRBD1	TRBV18	TRBJ2-7	.	TGTGCCAGCTCACTGGCGACAGGGTGGGCCGAGCAGTACTTC	CASSLATGWAEQYF